This is a list of T cell receptor beta chains from one sample in a study of blood T cells in healthy people across ages. MiXCR, applied by TCRdb to the 5' RACE reads, yields one record per CDR3 protein. The sample consists of about 720,000 distinct CDR3 sequences, about a fifth of them appearing once. Material: blood. The receptor set was obtained from a man in his 70s in good health. Each CDR3 is given with its conserved first and last residue.

V gene	J gene	CDR3 protein
TRBV7-9	TRBJ2-7	CASSLVSSSYEQYF
TRBV29-1	TRBJ1-1	CSAQSFNEAFF
TRBV11-2	TRBJ2-3	CASSPTRGSHTDTQYF
TRBV6-5	TRBJ1-1	CASSPGQGRAEAFF
TRBV9	TRBJ2-3	CASSEHQGGRRADTQYF
TRBV18	TRBJ2-2	CASSPTSGGNTGELFF
TRBV6-5	TRBJ2-1	CASSRTGGQGGEFF
TRBV7-6	TRBJ1-4	CASSPNLQGAGAGEKLFF
TRBV12-3/TRBV12-4	TRBJ2-7	CASSSGPTYEQYF
TRBV29-1	TRBJ1-2	CSVTPPQGNPNYGYTF
TRBV29-1	TRBJ2-1	CSVGGTRLVDEQFF
TRBV6-6	TRBJ2-1	CASSSSGGGNEQFF